This TCR beta chain emerged from a study of shared clonotypes between healthy human individuals (dated by TCRdb to about 2020). Background on the whole study: The cohort included three men and two women between 18 and 49 years of age. For each donor, three plates each were used for CD4 naive and CD4 memory, two plates were used for CD8 naive, and one plate was used for CD8 memory. The study deeply sequenced blood TCR repertoires of several healthy adults to estimate repertoire size and the extent of clonotype sharing between individuals. Libraries were prepared and TCR repertoires were sequenced by different laboratories using diverse techniques, in order to increase sequencing depth and limit assay-specific biases. Between about 0.9 and 9 billion PBMCs per donor were obtained by leukapheresis.

Here is what the overall study found, with its caveats: Sampling was restricted to blood, and TCR repertoires in tissue are likely to differ from TCR repertoires in blood. Because the study included a small number of donors, the genetic and exposure-history diversity represented was limited. Rarefaction of sorted-subset datasets indicated incomplete sequencing despite the large sequencing depth. Sharing across a few donors was observed for approximately 5% of naive CD4, 3% to 3.5% of naive CD8, 2% to 2.5% of memory CD4, and around 0.4% of memory CD8 clonotypes. Compared with non-shared clonotypes, the clonotypes found in all four sorted-subset donors had higher generation probabilities. Pairwise subsampling led to the expectation that sequencing depth would affect the degree of clonotype sharing among donors. Larger estimated clonotype richness was generally found for naive subsets than for memory subsets.

The donors were healthy, HIV-negative adults who had no recently reported acute infections or vaccinations. All donors were Caucasian adults living in Nashville, Tennessee, USA. CD8 memory samples consisted of magnetically selected CD45RO+ cells combined with CCR7-negative CD45RA+ effector memory (TemRA) cells. After blood collection by leukapheresis, PBMCs were isolated using Ficoll-Histopaque density gradient centrifugation and then cryopreserved in the vapor phase of liquid nitrogen. Purity and quantity of every magnetically sorted T cell population were checked by analytical flow cytometry. From each sorted fraction, genomic DNA was isolated and quantified by UV absorbance on a Nanodrop 2000c. On this clone: The antigen this receptor binds is unknown. No base quality values were provided; no much bigger clone lies one nucleotide off.

Using the deep immunoSEQ assay, TCR CDR3 regions were amplified from genomic DNA by multiplex PCR. Genomic DNA extracted from each cell subset was distributed evenly over all wells of several immunoSEQ 96-well plates, and each plate served as one replicate. Each replicate PCR for sorted subsets received around 0.2 ug genomic DNA, equal to 28,000 or so T cell genomes. Purified libraries were measured with a Qubit 3.0 fluorometer, size-checked on a Bioanalyzer 2100, and measured again with the KAPA Library Quantification kit. A separate single-read 150-cycle Illumina NextSeq 550 flow cell was used to sequence each immunoSEQ 96-well plate. In the paper's pipeline: The immunoSEQ output contained only junctional sequences without quality scores, so filtering could not match that applied to full-length reads. To assign V/J genes and CDR3, sequences were annotated using PyIR, a Python wrapper for IgBLAST v1.9, with IMGT germline references. Reads were removed for weak V/J assignments (E-value above 1e-6), missing CDR3, stop codons, out-of-frame junctions, or ambiguous translated residues. A V3J clonotype was defined by an identical inferred V gene, J gene, and CDR3 amino acid sequence. Percentage overlap between repertoires was computed as shared unique clonotypes divided by the size of the smaller repertoire. Three approaches were used to assess repertoire richness: RTK rarefaction, the Chao1 estimator, and Recon v2.1 estimates of unobserved clonotypes. OLGA was used to compute generation probabilities for all TCRbeta clonotypes that the gDNA method yielded from four donors. This immuneACCESS table, as held by TCRdb, lists in-frame sequences with V and J called but not all clones. Of the missing ones, under half trace to an unresolved V gene in checked studies; the others have no known cause. The V and J calls and the clone size are those of that table, but D and trimming were determined from the DNA. The sample yields 550,000 to 800,000 clones; about 90% were counted once. The top ten hold about a third of the sample.

The germline V gene provides CDR1 SQVTM and CDR2 ANQGSEA. The CDR3 contains 16 residues, cysteine and phenylalanine counted. Only CDR3 DNA is held: 48 bases, read in frame from base 1. Trimming leaves V shorter by 6 bases and J shorter by 4 bases, with the junction holding 14 bases beyond the gene matches. Here the chain combines TRBV29-1 and TRBJ2-1, with 8 bases aligning to TRBD2. The receptor's source is a man younger than 30 in good health. Some clones in this sample may be carry-over from other donors' samples. The specimen was memory CD8+ T cells from PBMCs. In the paper's terms, the cell subset or site label means: CD45RO+ cells pooled with CCR7-negative TemRA cells. Here the CDR3 is given as CSVNPKGLAGYNEQFF. The bases read TGCAGCGTCAATCCCAAGGGGCTAGCGGGTTACAATGAGCAGTTCTTC.